The 2 T cell receptor beta chains in this list originate from one sample, sequenced in a study of CD8 T cells in ankylosing spondylitis. Findings and limits, study-wide: What appeared characteristic of ankylosing spondylitis blood was a TCR beta motif of eight highly homologous variants.

A single record per CDR3 protein comes from TCRdb applying MiXCR to the 5' RACE reads. The data show about 540,000 distinct CDR3 sequences, with approximately 12% seen just once and about 6.8% held by the top ten. What these receptors recognize is not known. Sample: blood, either unsorted or a sorted T cell fraction (not recorded which). The receptors were sampled from a male donor with ankylosing spondylitis.

The chain is built from TRBV27 and TRBJ1-2; 7 bases are a match to TRBD1. Germline V gene lookup returns CDR1 MNHEY and CDR2 SMNVEV (reference sequence). V shed 3 bases and J 7 bases; nucleotides not matched to a gene: 2. CDR3 length: 12 amino acids. CDR3 protein: CASSFRGVGYTF. The CDR3 nucleotides are TGTGCCAGCAGTTTCAGGGGGGTTGGCTACACCTTC.

The chain employs TRBV11-3 and TRBJ2-7; D is ambiguous. CDR3 length: 15 amino acids. Germline lookup yields CDR1 SGHNT and CDR2 YENEEA. Trimming pared 2 bases from V and 7 bases from J, leaving 18 bases between. The CDR3 nucleotides read TGTGCCAGCAGCTTAACCCGGTTTGGCCCTAAGGAGCAGTACGTC. It encodes CASSLTRFGPKEQYV.